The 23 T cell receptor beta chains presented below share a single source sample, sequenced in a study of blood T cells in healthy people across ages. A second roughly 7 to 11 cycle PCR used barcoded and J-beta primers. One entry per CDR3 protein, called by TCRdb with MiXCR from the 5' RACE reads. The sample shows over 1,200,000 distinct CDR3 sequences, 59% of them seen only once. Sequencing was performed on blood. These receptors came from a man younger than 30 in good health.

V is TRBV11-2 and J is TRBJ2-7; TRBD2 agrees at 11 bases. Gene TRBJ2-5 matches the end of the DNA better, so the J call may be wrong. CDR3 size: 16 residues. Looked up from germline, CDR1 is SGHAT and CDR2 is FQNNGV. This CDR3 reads CASSLGTSGSSETQYF. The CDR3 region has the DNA TGTGCCAGCAGCTTAGGAACTAGCGGGAGTTCTGAGACCCAGTACTTC.

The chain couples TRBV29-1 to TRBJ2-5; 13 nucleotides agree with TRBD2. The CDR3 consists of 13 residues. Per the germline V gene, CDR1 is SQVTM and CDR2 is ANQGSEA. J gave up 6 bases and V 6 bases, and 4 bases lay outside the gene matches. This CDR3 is CSVGTSGTQTQYF. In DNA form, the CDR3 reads TGCAGCGTCGGGACTAGCGGGACACAGACCCAGTACTTC.

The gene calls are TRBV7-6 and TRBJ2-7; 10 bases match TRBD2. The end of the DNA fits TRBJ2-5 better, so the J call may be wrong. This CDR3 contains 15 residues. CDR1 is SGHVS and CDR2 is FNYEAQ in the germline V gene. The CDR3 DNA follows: TGTGCCAGCAGCCTAGGAGCGGGAGGGAGGGAGACCCAGTACTTC. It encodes CASSLGAGGRETQYF.

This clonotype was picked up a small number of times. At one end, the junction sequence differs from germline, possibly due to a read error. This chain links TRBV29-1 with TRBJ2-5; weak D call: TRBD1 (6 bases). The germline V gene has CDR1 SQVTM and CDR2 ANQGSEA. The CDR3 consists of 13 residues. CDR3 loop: CSVGHRALETQYF. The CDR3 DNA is TGCAGCGTTGGCCACAGGGCCCTCGAGACTCAGTACTTC.

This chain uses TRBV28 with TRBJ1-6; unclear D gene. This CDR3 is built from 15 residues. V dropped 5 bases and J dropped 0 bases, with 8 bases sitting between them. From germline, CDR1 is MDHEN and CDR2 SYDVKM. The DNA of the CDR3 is TGTGCCAGCAGTCCCACAGCCTCCTATAATTCACCCCTCCACTTT. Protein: CASSPTASYNSPLHF.

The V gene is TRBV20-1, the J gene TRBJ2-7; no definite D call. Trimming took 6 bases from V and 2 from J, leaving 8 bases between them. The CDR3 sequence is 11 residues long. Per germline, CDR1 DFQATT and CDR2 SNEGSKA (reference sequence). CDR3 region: CSAGTTYEQYF. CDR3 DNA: TGCAGTGCAGGCACCACCTACGAGCAGTACTTC.

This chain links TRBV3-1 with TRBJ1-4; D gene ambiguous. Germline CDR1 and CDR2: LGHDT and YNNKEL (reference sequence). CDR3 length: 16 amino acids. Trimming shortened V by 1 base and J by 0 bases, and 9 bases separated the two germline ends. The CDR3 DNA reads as TGTGCCAGCAGCCAAGCCCCGGGTGCAACTAATGAAAAACTGTTTTTT. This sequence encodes CASSQAPGATNEKLFF.

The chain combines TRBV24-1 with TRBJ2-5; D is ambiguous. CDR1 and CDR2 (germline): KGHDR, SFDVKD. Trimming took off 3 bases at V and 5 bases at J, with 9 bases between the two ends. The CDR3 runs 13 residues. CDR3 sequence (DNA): TGTGCCACCAGTGATCCCAGGTGGGAGACCCAGTACTTC. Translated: CATSDPRWETQYF.

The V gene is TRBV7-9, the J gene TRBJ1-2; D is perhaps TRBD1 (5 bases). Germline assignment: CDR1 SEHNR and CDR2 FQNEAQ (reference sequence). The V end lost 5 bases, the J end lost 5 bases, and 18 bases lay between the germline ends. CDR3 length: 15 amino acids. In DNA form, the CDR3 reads TGTGCCAGCAGCGAGGCGGGGCTTTACCTGTATGGCTACACCTTC. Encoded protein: CASSEAGLYLYGYTF.

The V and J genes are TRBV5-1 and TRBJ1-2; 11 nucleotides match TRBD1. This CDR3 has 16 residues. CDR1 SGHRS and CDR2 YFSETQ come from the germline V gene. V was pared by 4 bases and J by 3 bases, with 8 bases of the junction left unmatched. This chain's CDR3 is CASSRDRGYDDYGYTF. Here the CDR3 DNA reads TGCGCCAGCAGCCGGGACAGGGGGTATGACGACTATGGCTACACCTTC.

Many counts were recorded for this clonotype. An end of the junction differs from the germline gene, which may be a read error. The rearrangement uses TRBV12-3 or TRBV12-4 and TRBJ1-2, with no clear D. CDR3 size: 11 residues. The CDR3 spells CASSPGGGYTF. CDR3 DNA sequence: TGCGCCAGCAGCCCTGGTGGGGGCTACACCTTC.

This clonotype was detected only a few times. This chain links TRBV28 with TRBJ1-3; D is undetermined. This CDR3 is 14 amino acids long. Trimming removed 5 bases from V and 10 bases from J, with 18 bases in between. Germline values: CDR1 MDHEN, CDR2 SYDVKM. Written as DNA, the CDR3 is TGTGCCAGCAGTAGCCGGCAGGCCACGCAGACCATATATTTT. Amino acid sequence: CASSSRQATQTIYF. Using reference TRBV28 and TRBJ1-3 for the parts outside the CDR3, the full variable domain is DVKVTQSSRYLVKRTGEKVFLECVQDMDHENMFWYRQDPGLGLRLIYFSYDVKMKEKGDIPEGYSVSREKKERFSLILESASTNQTSMYLCASSSRQATQTIYFGEGSWLTVV.

The CDR3, as DNA: TGCGCCAGCAGCCAAGTTTCGCAGGGGGTTTCCCCCGAGCAGTACTTC. It yields the protein CASSQVSQGVSPEQYF. This rearrangement joins TRBV4-3 to TRBJ2-7; TRBD1 agrees at 7 bases. Germline CDR1 reads LGHNA; CDR2 reads YSLEER. V was clipped by 1 base and J by 6 bases; unmatched bases: 12. This CDR3 has 16 amino acids.

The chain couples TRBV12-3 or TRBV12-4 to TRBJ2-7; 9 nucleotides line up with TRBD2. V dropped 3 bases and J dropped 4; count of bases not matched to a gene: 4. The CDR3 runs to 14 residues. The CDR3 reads CASSLGTSCYEQYF. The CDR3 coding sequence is TGTGCCAGCAGTTTGGGGACTAGCTGTTACGAGCAGTACTTC.

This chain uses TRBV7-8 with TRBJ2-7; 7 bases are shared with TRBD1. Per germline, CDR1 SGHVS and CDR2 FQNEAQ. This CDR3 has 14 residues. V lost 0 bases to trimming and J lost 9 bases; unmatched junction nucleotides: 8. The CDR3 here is CASSLARAGGGQYF. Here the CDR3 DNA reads TGTGCCAGCAGCTTAGCGAGGGCAGGGGGTGGGCAGTACTTC.

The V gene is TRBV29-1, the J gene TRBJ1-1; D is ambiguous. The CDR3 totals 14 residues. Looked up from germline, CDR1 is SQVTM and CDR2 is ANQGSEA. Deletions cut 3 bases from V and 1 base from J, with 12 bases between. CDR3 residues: CSVDVMGANTEAFF. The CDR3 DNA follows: TGCAGCGTTGACGTTATGGGAGCGAACACTGAAGCTTTCTTT.

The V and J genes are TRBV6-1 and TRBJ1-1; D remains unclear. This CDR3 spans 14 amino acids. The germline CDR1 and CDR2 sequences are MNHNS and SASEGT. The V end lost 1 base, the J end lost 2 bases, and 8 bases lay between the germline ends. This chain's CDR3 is CASSEGPINTEAFF. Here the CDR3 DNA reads TGTGCCAGCAGTGAAGGACCGATTAACACTGAAGCTTTCTTT.

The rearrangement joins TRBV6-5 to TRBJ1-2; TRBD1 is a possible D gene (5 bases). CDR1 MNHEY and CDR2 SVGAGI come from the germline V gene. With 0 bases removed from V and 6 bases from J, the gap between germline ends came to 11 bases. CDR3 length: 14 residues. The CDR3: CASSYSPPGNGYTF. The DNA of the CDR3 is TGTGCCAGCAGTTACTCGCCCCCAGGGAATGGCTACACCTTC.

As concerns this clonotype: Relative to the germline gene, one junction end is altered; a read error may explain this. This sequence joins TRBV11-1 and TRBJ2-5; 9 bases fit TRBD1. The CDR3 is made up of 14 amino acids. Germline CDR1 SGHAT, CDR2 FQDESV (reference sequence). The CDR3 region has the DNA TGCGCCAGCGCCCGGGACAGGGAGGGAGAGACCCAGTACTTC. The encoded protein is CASARDREGETQYF.

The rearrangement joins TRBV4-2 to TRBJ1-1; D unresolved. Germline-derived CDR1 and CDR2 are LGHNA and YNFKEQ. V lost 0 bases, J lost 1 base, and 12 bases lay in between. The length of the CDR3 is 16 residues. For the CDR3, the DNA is TGTGCCAGCAGCCAAGATCTTTTGACTCCGAACACTGAAGCTTTCTTT. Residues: CASSQDLLTPNTEAFF.

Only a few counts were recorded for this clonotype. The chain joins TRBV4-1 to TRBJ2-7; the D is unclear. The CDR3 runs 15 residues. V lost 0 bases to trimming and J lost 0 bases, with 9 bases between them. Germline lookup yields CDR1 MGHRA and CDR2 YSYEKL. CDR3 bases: TGCGCCAGCAGCCAAGAAGGTCCTCCCTCCTACGAGCAGTACTTC. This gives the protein CASSQEGPPSYEQYF.

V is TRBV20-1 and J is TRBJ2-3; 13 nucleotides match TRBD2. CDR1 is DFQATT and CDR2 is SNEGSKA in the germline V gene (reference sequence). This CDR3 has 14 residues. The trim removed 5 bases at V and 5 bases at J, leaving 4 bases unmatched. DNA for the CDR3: TGCAGTGCTTGGACTAGCGGGAGAGTAGATACGCAGTATTTT. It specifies CSAWTSGRVDTQYF.

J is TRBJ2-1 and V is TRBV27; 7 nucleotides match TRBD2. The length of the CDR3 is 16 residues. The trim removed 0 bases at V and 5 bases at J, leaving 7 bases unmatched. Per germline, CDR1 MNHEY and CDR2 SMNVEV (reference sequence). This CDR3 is CASSLSPSGDDNEQFF. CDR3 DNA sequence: TGTGCCAGCAGTTTATCGCCCAGCGGGGATGACAATGAGCAGTTCTTC.